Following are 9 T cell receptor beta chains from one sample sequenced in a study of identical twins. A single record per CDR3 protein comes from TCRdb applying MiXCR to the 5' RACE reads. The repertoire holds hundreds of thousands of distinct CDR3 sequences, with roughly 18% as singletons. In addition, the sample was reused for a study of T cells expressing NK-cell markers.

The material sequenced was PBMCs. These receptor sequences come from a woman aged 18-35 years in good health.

The CDR3 loop is CASSYSRRDNQPQHF. The CDR3 DNA reads as TGTGCCAGCAGTTACTCGAGGAGAGACAATCAGCCCCAGCATTTT. This rearrangement joins TRBV6-5 to TRBJ1-5; D remains ambiguous. This CDR3 contains 15 residues. V was cut by 0 bases and J by 3 bases, with 9 bases left in between. CDR1 is MNHEY and CDR2 is SVGAGI in the germline V gene.

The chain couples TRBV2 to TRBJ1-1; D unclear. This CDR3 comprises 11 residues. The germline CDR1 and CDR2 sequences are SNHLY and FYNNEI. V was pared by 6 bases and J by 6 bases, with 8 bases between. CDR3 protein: CASRTVAEAFF. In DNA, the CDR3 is TGTGCCAGCAGGACGGTCGCTGAAGCTTTCTTT.

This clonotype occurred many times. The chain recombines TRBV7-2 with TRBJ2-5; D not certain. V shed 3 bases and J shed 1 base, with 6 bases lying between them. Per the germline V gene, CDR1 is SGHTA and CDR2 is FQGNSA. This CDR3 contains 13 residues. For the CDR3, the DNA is TGTGCCAGCAGCTTGAGGAGCCAAGAGACCCAGTACTTC. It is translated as CASSLRSQETQYF.

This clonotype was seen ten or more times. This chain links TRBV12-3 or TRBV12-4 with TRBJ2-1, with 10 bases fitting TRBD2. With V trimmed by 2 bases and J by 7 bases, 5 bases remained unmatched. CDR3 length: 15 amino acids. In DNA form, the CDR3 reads TGTGCCAGCAGTTTACAGCGGGGGGGCCGAAATGAGCAGTTCTTC. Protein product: CASSLQRGGRNEQFF.

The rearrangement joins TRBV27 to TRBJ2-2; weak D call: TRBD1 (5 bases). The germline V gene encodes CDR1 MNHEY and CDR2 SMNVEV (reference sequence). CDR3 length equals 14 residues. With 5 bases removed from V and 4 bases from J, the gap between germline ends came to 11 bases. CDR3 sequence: CASSTLQGTGELFF. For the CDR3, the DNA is TGTGCCAGCAGTACCCTCCAGGGCACCGGGGAGCTGTTTTTT.

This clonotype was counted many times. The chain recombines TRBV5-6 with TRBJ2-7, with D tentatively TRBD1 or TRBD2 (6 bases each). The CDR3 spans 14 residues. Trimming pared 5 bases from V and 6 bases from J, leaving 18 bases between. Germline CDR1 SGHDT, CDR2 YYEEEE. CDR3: CASSSPWGASEQYF. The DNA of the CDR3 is TGTGCCAGCAGTTCCCCTTGGGGGGCATCCGAGCAGTACTTC.

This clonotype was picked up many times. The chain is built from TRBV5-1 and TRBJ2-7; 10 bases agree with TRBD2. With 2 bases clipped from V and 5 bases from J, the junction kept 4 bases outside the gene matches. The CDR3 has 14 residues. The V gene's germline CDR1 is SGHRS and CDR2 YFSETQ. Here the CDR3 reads CASSFLAGADEQYF. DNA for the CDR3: TGCGCCAGCAGCTTTCTAGCGGGAGCCGACGAGCAGTACTTC.

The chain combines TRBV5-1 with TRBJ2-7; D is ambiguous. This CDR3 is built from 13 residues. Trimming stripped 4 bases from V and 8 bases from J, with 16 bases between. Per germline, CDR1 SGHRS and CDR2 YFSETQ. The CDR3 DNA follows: TGCGCCAGCAGCGTCCTAGGAGACAACAAGCAGTACTTC. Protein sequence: CASSVLGDNKQYF.

The CDR3 region is CASSSGPSGRSNEQFF. The CDR3 DNA is TGTGCCAGCAGCTCGGGGCCTAGCGGGAGAAGCAATGAGCAGTTCTTC. V is TRBV7-9 and J is TRBJ2-1, with TRBD2 identical over 10 bases. Losses at the gene ends were 4 bases for V and 6 bases for J; bases not matched to a gene: 9. Germline lookup yields CDR1 SEHNR and CDR2 FQNEAQ (reference sequence). There are 16 residues in the CDR3.